Sequencing of this T cell receptor (beta chain) was carried out in a study of cytomegalovirus exposure and HLA in healthy donors. About the study: Around 200 million T cells yielded around 100 million unique TCR beta sequences, as an earlier analysis found.

PCR amplification relied on 60 Vbeta primers (plus 13 Jbeta primers). Sequencing used immunoSEQ multiplex PCR; TCRdb keeps in-frame clones, though not all of them. The data show 150,000 to 200,000 clones, with under 80% seen just once and roughly 2.5% held by the top ten. Regarding the study as a whole: TRBV6-2, TRBV6-3 and some other V segments were excluded as indistinguishable. In an earlier analysis, productive rearrangement rates for most beta V segments clustered near 87% or 30%. In a later analysis, HLA-associated beta chains showed higher expansion and lower generation probabilities than comparable chains.

Deletions cut 5 bases from V and 8 bases from J, with 18 bases between. CDR1 SGHTA and CDR2 FQGNSA come from the germline V gene. The CDR3 contains 15 residues. Comments on this clone: What it binds is unknown.

The sample consisted of PBMCs. The gene calls are TRBV7-2 and TRBJ1-4; D is possibly TRBD1 (5 bases). This clonotype was sampled from a human donor in good health. CDR3 in amino acids: CASSPRGGAKEKLFF. The CDR3 DNA reads TGTGCCAGCAGCCCCCGAGGAGGGGCGAAGGAAAAACTGTTTTTT.